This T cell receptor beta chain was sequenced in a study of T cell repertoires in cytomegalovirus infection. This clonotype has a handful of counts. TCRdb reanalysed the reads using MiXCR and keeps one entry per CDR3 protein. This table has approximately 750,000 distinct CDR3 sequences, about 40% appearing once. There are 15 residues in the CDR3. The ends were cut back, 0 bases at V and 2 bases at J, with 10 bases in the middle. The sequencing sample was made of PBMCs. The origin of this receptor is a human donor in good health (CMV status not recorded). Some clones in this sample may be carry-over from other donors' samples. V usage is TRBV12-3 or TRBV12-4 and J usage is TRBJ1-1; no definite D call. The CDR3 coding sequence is TGTGCCAGCAGTTTAGCGACGCGGGGAAACACTGAAGCTTTCTTT. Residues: CASSLATRGNTEAFF.